This passage covers 27 T cell receptor beta chains from one sample sequenced in a study of OX40 agonist ivuxolimab in advanced cancers. The method was immunoSEQ multiplex PCR; TCRdb's version includes in-frame clones alone and lacks a portion of them. The data hold tens of thousands of clones, with 70% to 85% observed a single time. Sequences were derived from CD4+ or CD8+ T cells sorted from blood, sampled in a trial of the OX40 agonist ivuxolimab. The receptors stem from an adult with an advanced solid tumor such as melanoma, head and neck, liver or kidney cancer.

V usage is TRBV25-1 and J usage is TRBJ2-7; D is unclear. The V end was cut by 3 bases, the J end by 1 base, with 1 base between. The CDR3 covers 11 residues. CDR1 MGHDK and CDR2 SYGVNS come from the germline V gene. The CDR3 nucleotides read TGTGCCAGCAGTGATTCCTACGAGCAGTACTTC. This codes for CASSDSYEQYF.

CDR3 DNA: TGCGCCAGCAGCCTAGGGACCGGGGAGCTGTTTTTT. Translating it yields CASSLGTGELFF. The gene calls are TRBV4-3 and TRBJ2-2; D gene unclear. Trimming cost V 4 bases and J 5 bases, with 5 bases left between them. CDR3 length equals 12 residues. CDR1 is LGHNA and CDR2 is YSLEER in the germline V gene.

This chain links TRBV10-2 with TRBJ2-1; 7 bases agree with TRBD2. Germline CDR1 and CDR2: WSHSY and SAAADI. Trimming cost V 4 bases and J 4 bases; bases outside gene matches: 4. The CDR3 is 14 amino acids. CDR3: CASSALADYNEQFF. CDR3 coding DNA: TGCGCCAGCAGTGCTCTAGCGGATTACAATGAGCAGTTCTTC.

The chain joins TRBV9 to TRBJ1-4, with 9 bases fitting TRBD1. Losses at the gene ends were 4 bases for V and 8 bases for J; bases not matched to a gene: 9. The CDR3 contains 15 residues. Germline V gives CDR1 SGDLS, CDR2 YYNGEE. CDR3: CASSSHRGHTEKLFF. CDR3 DNA sequence: TGTGCCAGCAGCTCCCACAGGGGGCACACGGAAAAACTGTTTTTT.

This clone came up a few times. V gene TRBV27 combines with J gene TRBJ2-7; tentatively, D is TRBD1 or TRBD2 (6 bases each). The CDR3 runs to 13 residues. Trimming took 6 bases from V and 5 from J, leaving 14 bases between them. Germline values: CDR1 MNHEY, CDR2 SMNVEV (reference sequence). The CDR3 region has the DNA TGTGCCAGCAGACAGCTAGGGGGGAACGAGCAGTACTTC. This gives the protein CASRQLGGNEQYF.

This sequence joins TRBV11-3 and TRBJ1-1; D perhaps matches TRBD1 (6 bases). V was pared by 5 bases and J by 5 bases, with 21 bases between. This CDR3 contains 16 residues. The germline CDR1 and CDR2 sequences are SGHNT and YENEEA. CDR3 sequence (DNA): TGTGCCAGCAGCCGATTAGGTGAGGGGGGCAGAACTGAAGCTTTCTTT. As protein: CASSRLGEGGRTEAFF.

V is TRBV20-1 and J is TRBJ1-2; no clear D gene. V lost 6 bases and J lost 4, with 9 bases in between. The CDR3 loop spans 11 amino acids. Per germline, CDR1 DFQATT and CDR2 SNEGSKA (reference sequence). CDR3: CSARTLYGYTF. The DNA of the CDR3 is TGCAGTGCGAGGACCCTCTATGGCTACACCTTC.

This chain connects TRBV30 to TRBJ2-7, with a tentative D call TRBD2 (5 bases). With 5 bases removed from V and 7 bases from J, the gap between germline ends came to 18 bases. Germline CDR1 and CDR2: GTSNPN and SVGIG (reference sequence). This CDR3 has 13 amino acids. CDR3 bases: TGTGCCTGGGACTGGGGTAGCCGAGGGGAGCAGTACTTC. Protein sequence: CAWDWGSRGEQYF.

Here the CDR3 reads CASKFRGVAKQPQHF. The CDR3 bases are TGTGCCAGCAAGTTTAGGGGGGTTGCAAAACAGCCCCAGCATTTT. J is TRBJ1-5 and V is TRBV28; TRBD1 is a possible D gene (6 bases). This CDR3 contains 15 residues. V was shortened by 7 bases and J by 7 bases, with 20 bases between the two germline ends. Germline V gene data show CDR1 as MDHEN and CDR2 as SYDVKM.

The CDR3: CASSILAGGSDTQYF. The CDR3 DNA sequence: TGTGCCAGTAGTATTCTAGCGGGGGGATCAGATACGCAGTATTTT. The chain joins TRBV19 to TRBJ2-3, with 11 bases lining up with TRBD2. The germline CDR1 and CDR2 sequences are LNHDA and SQIVND (reference sequence). The CDR3 loop spans 15 amino acids. The ends lost 3 bases at V and 4 bases at J; junction bases unmatched: 3.

The chain links TRBV7-6 to TRBJ2-3; D is possibly TRBD2 (6 bases). Germline CDR1 reads SGHVS; CDR2 reads FNYEAQ. Trimming took off 5 bases at V and 2 bases at J, with 14 bases between the two ends. This CDR3 has 15 amino acids. CDR3 coding DNA: TGTGCCAGCAGCCTTAGCGGTAGGCCCACAGATACGCAGTATTTT. Protein product: CASSLSGRPTDTQYF.

V is TRBV5-6 and J is TRBJ2-3; 7 positions match TRBD2. Germline V lookup: CDR1 SGHDT, CDR2 YYEEEE. This CDR3 has 14 residues. Trimming at V came to 1 base and at J to 7 bases, leaving 6 bases not matched to a gene. In DNA form, the CDR3 reads TGTGCCAGCAGCTTGATACGGGAGGAGCATACGCAGTATTTT. Translation gives CASSLIREEHTQYF.

The chain couples TRBV30 to TRBJ1-1; D gene ambiguous. The CDR3 is 15 amino acids. Trimming shortened V by 2 bases and J by 1 base, and 14 bases separated the two germline ends. The germline CDR1 and CDR2 sequences are GTSNPN and SVGIG (reference sequence). The CDR3 DNA reads TGTGCCTGGAGTCCCGTCCTGGACGGGAACACTGAAGCTTTCTTT. This gives the protein CAWSPVLDGNTEAFF.

The rearrangement links TRBV10-3 to TRBJ1-2; D uncertain. Germline CDR1 is ENHRY and CDR2 is SYGVKD. Trimming pared 2 bases from V and 1 base from J, leaving 11 bases between. The CDR3 spans 15 residues. DNA for the CDR3: TGTGCCATCAGTGAGGTATGGACTGTTAACTATGGCTACACCTTC. Protein sequence: CAISEVWTVNYGYTF.

The V call is TRBV6-5, the J call TRBJ1-1, with 8 positions matching TRBD1. Germline V gives CDR1 MNHEY, CDR2 SVGAGI. This CDR3 is built from 14 residues. V shed 0 bases, J shed 8 bases, and the junction held 5 bases outside the gene matches. CDR3 sequence: CASSYSYQGAEAFF. The CDR3 DNA reads as TGTGCCAGCAGTTACTCGTATCAGGGGGCCGAAGCTTTCTTT.

V is TRBV7-6 and J is TRBJ1-1; TRBD1 might be the D (6 bases). Germline values: CDR1 SGHVS, CDR2 FNYEAQ. V dropped 1 base and J dropped 1 base, with 13 bases sitting between them. The CDR3 has 16 amino acids. The CDR3 coding sequence is TGTGCCAGCAGCTTAGAAAGTACAGGGACGAACACTGAAGCTTTCTTT. Residues: CASSLESTGTNTEAFF.

The rearrangement uses TRBV27 and TRBJ2-1, with D possibly being TRBD2 (6 bases). Trimming pared 3 bases from V and 9 bases from J, leaving 21 bases between. The CDR3 consists of 16 residues. Germline lookup yields CDR1 MNHEY and CDR2 SMNVEV (reference sequence). CDR3 nucleotides: TGTGCCAGCAGTTTTGGGGAACTAGCCCTACGGGGTGAGCAGTTCTTC. Its protein product is CASSFGELALRGEQFF.

The V call is TRBV5-4, the J call TRBJ2-7; 9 bases agree with TRBD1. The V and J ends lost 3 bases and 2 bases, in that order; junction bases with no gene match: 12. The CDR3 consists of 17 residues. The germline CDR1 and CDR2 sequences are SGHNT and YYREEE (reference sequence). CDR3 nucleotide sequence: TGTGCCAGCAGCTCGAACGACAGGGGGTATCCACCCTACGAGCAGTACTTC. Translation: CASSSNDRGYPPYEQYF.

This clone rates as medium-sized (0.01 to 0.1%). The chain employs TRBV9 and TRBJ1-3; D ambiguous. The germline V and J ends were trimmed by 3 bases and 4 bases, with 11 bases remaining between them. CDR3 size: 14 residues. In germline, CDR1 is SGDLS, CDR2 YYNGEE. DNA of the CDR3: TGTGCCAGCAGCGGAGGCGACGCGGGAAACACCATATATTTT. It encodes CASSGGDAGNTIYF.

This clone is labeled as medium-sized. The rearrangement links TRBV7-9 to TRBJ2-5, with a tentative D call TRBD1 (5 bases). The germline V gene has CDR1 SEHNR and CDR2 FQNEAQ (reference sequence). CDR3 length: 15 amino acids. V lost 5 bases and J lost 3, with 16 bases in between. CDR3 protein: CASSPRTNLKETQYF. CDR3 DNA sequence: TGTGCCAGCAGCCCCCGGACAAATCTGAAAGAGACCCAGTACTTC.

This chain links TRBV6-5 with TRBJ1-3; D is possibly TRBD1 (6 bases). The germline gives CDR1 MNHEY, CDR2 SVGAGI. CDR3 length: 14 amino acids. The ends were cut back, 6 bases at V and 1 base at J, with 10 bases in the middle. DNA for the CDR3: TGTGCCAGCAGCCCTACAGGGTCTGGAAACACCATATATTTT. Its translation: CASSPTGSGNTIYF.

The V call is TRBV27, the J call TRBJ2-2, with 9 bases fitting TRBD1. Per the germline V gene, CDR1 is MNHEY and CDR2 is SMNVEV (reference sequence). Losses at the gene ends were 6 bases for V and 5 bases for J; bases not matched to a gene: 1. This CDR3 contains 13 residues. The CDR3 here is CASSGTGTGELFF. The CDR3 DNA sequence: TGTGCCAGCAGCGGGACAGGGACCGGGGAGCTGTTTTTT.

This clone has a handful of counts. The chain is built from TRBV27 and TRBJ2-7; TRBD2 aligns across 10 bases. There are 15 residues in the CDR3. Germline lookup yields CDR1 MNHEY and CDR2 SMNVEV (reference sequence). V shed 4 bases, J shed 6 bases, and the junction held 9 bases outside the gene matches. CDR3 in amino acids: CASSSLAGDKVEQYF. The CDR3, as DNA: TGTGCCAGCAGTTCCCTAGCGGGAGATAAAGTCGAGCAGTACTTC.

The chain is built from TRBV10-2 and TRBJ2-7, with 9 nucleotides matching TRBD2. The CDR3 length is 16 residues. The V gene end was trimmed by 6 bases and the J gene end by 4 bases; junction bases not matched to a gene: 13. Germline values: CDR1 WSHSY, CDR2 SAAADI. CDR3 loop: CASRAETAGGWYEQYF. CDR3 nucleotide sequence: TGCGCCAGCAGAGCCGAGACAGCGGGGGGTTGGTACGAGCAGTACTTC.

The CDR3 DNA follows: TGTGCCAGCAGCCCCGGGACTAGCCCAGATACGCAGTATTTT. Protein: CASSPGTSPDTQYF. The chain joins TRBV11-2 to TRBJ2-3, with 9 bases lining up with TRBD2. The CDR3 consists of 14 residues. Germline CDR1 reads SGHAT; CDR2 reads FQNNGV. Trimming took 5 bases from V and 4 from J; bases not matched to a gene: 4. The variable domain in full, completed from reference TRBV11-2 and TRBJ2-3, reads EAGVAQSPRYKIIEKRQSVAFWCNPISGHATLYWYQQILGQGPKLLIQFQNNGVVDDSQLPKDRFSAERLKGVDSTLKIQPAKLEDSAVYLCASSPGTSPDTQYFGPGTRLTVL.

This chain uses TRBV4-2 with TRBJ2-7; TRBD2 matches 10 bases. There are 15 residues in the CDR3. V dropped 4 bases and J dropped 2; count of bases not matched to a gene: 5. CDR1 LGHNA and CDR2 YNFKEQ come from the germline V gene. CDR3 in amino acids: CASSPRLAGAYEQYF. The DNA for the CDR3 is TGTGCCAGCAGCCCTCGACTAGCGGGCGCCTACGAGCAGTACTTC.

The chain recombines TRBV14 with TRBJ1-5, with TRBD1 as a possible D gene (5 bases). The V and J ends lost 1 base and 0 bases respectively, with 10 bases between them. CDR3 length equals 16 residues. Germline V lookup: CDR1 SGHDN, CDR2 FVKESK. The CDR3 region has the DNA TGTGCCAGCAGCCAAGGTCCCGGGACTAGCAATCAGCCCCAGCATTTT. This translates into CASSQGPGTSNQPQHF.